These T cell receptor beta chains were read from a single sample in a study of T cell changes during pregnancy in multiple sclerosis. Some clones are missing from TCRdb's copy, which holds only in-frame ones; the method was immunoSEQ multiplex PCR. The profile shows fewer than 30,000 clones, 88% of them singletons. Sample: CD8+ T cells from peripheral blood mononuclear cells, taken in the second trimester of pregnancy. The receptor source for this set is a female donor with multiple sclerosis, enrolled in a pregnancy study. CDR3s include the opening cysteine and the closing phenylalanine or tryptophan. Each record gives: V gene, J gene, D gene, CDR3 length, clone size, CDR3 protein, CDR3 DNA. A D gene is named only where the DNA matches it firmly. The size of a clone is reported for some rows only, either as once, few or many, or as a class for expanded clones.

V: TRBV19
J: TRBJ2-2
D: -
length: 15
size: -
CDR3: CASREQRAGTGELFF
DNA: TGTGCCAGTAGGGAGCAGCGGGCGGGGACCGGGGAGCTGTTTTTT

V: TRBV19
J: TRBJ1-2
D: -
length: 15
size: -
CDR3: CASSGADRRVYGYTF
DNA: TGTGCCAGTAGTGGGGCGGACAGAAGGGTCTATGGCTACACCTTC

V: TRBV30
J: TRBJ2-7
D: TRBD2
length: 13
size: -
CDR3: CAWVSGGAHEQYF
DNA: TGTGCCTGGGTTAGCGGGGGGGCCCACGAGCAGTACTTC

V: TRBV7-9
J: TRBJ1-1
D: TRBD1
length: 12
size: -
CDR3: CASSLVPGGAFF
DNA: TGTGCCAGCAGCTTAGTCCCAGGGGGGGCTTTCTTT

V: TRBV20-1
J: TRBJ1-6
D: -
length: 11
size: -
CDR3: CSAGGPSPLHF
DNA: TGCAGTGCGGGGGGTCCCTCACCCCTCCACTTT

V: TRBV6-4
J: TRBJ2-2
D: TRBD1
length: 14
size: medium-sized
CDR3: CASSGTGDTGELFF
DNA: TGTGCCAGCAGTGGGACAGGGGACACCGGGGAGCTGTTTTTT

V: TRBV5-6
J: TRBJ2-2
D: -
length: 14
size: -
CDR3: CASRPRPGTGELFF
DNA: TGTGCCAGCAGACCCCGACCGGGCACCGGGGAGCTGTTTTTT

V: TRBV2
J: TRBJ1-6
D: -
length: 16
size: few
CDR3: CASSVGGLSYNSPLHF
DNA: TGTGCCAGCAGTGTCGGGGGTCTCTCCTATAATTCACCCCTCCACTTT

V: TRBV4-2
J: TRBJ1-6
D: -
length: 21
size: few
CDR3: CASSRGEAFPWAVIPGSPLHF
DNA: TGTGCCAGCAGCCGCGGGGAGGCTTTTCCCTGGGCGGTGATCCCGGGGTCACCCCTCCACTTT

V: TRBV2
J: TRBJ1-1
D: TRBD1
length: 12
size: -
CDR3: CASSVGGQEVFF
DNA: TGTGCCAGCAGTGTAGGGGGACAGGAGGTTTTCTTT

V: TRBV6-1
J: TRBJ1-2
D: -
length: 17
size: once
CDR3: CASSDPPGGRGFDGYTF
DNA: TGTGCCAGCAGTGACCCCCCCGGGGGGAGGGGGTTTGATGGCTACACCTTC

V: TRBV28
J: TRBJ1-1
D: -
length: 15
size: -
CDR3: CASSLPGRMNTEAFF
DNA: TGTGCCAGCAGTTTACCAGGTAGGATGAACACTGAAGCTTTCTTT

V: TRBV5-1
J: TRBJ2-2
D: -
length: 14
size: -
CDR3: CASSFEGSTGELFF
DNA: TGCGCCAGCAGCTTCGAGGGCAGCACCGGGGAGCTGTTTTTT

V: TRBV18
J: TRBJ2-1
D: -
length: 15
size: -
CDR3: CASSPGGDRYNEQFF
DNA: TGTGCCAGCTCACCCGGAGGGGACAGATACAATGAGCAGTTCTTC

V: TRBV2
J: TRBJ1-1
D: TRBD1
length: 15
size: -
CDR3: CASSESGGTNTEAFF
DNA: TGTGCCAGCAGCGAATCAGGGGGAACAAACACTGAAGCTTTCTTT

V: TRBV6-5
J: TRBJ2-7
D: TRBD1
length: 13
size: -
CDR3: CASSLTGGGEQYF
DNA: TGTGCCAGCAGCCTAACAGGGGGTGGGGAGCAGTACTTC

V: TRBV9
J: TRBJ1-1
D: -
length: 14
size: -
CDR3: CASSPWGQNTEAFF
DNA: TGTGCCAGCAGCCCCTGGGGGCAGAACACTGAAGCTTTCTTT

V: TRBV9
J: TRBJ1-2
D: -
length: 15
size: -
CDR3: CASSVAYELFYGYTF
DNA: TGTGCCAGCAGCGTAGCTTACGAACTCTTCTATGGCTACACCTTC

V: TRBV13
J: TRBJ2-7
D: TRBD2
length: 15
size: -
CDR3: CASSPSNSGSYEQYF
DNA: TGTGCCAGCAGCCCCTCTAATAGCGGGAGCTACGAGCAGTACTTC

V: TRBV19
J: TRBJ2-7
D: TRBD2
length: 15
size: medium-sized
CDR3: CASSIGLASSYEQYF
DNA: TGTGCCAGTAGTATCGGACTAGCGAGCTCCTACGAGCAGTACTTC

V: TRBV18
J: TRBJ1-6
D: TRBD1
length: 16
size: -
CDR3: CASSQGQGSGNSPLHF
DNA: TGTGCCAGCTCACAGGGACAGGGGTCTGGTAATTCACCCCTCCACTTT

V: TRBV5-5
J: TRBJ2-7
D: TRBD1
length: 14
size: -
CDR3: CASSYRDRYYEQYF
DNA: TGTGCCAGCAGTTACCGGGACAGGTACTACGAGCAGTACTTC

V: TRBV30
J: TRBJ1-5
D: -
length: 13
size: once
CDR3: CAWARQGNQPQHF
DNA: TGTGCCTGGGCCCGACAAGGCAATCAGCCCCAGCATTTT

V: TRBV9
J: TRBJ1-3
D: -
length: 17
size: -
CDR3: CASSVGGAVFSGNTIYF
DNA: TGTGCCAGCAGCGTAGGTGGGGCAGTATTCTCTGGAAACACCATATATTTT